The 32 T cell receptor beta chains given below trace back to one sample, sequenced in a study of spatial heterogeneity in lung cancer. Documented time point: sample taken at primary tumor resection. Unsorted samples of tumor, nontumor lung or frozen PBMC had their whole RNA sequenced. TCRdb recomputed calls from the 5' RACE reads with MiXCR, one row per CDR3 protein. The sample shows roughly 70,000 distinct CDR3 sequences, less than 15% of them seen only once. This specimen was PBMCs, taken at surgery. All receptors come from a male donor with early-stage non-small cell lung cancer.

There are many counts of this clonotype. The chain uses TRBV18 and TRBJ2-3; D uncertain. The CDR3 runs to 11 residues. In germline, CDR1 is KGHSH, CDR2 LQKENI. V lost 8 bases and J lost 2, with 5 bases in between. The CDR3 region is CASQTTDTQYF. CDR3 coding DNA: TGTGCCAGCCAGACCACAGATACGCAGTATTTT.

This clonotype was picked up a small number of times. This sequence joins TRBV7-2 and TRBJ2-1; no reliable D call. This CDR3 region has 12 residues. Germline lookup yields CDR1 SGHTA and CDR2 FQGNSA. V dropped 2 bases and J dropped 8 bases, with 7 bases sitting between them. CDR3 in amino acids: CASSLNYDEQFF. In DNA, the CDR3 is TGTGCCAGCAGCTTAAATTACGATGAGCAGTTCTTC.

This clonotype was picked up many times. The chain joins TRBV2 to TRBJ1-2; D is perhaps TRBD1 (5 bases). This CDR3 contains 13 residues. Trimming removed 6 bases at V and 3 bases at J, with 11 bases between. CDR1 SNHLY and CDR2 FYNNEI come from the germline V gene. CDR3 DNA: TGTGCCAGCAGCGCCGGAGGGGACTATGGCTACACCTTC. As protein: CASSAGGDYGYTF.

The CDR3 spells CASSPPSSYEQYF. The CDR3 region has the DNA TGTGCCAGCTCACCTCCGAGCTCCTACGAGCAGTACTTC. The chain has TRBV18 and TRBJ2-7, with no clear D. The V gene's germline CDR1 is KGHSH and CDR2 LQKENI. The length of the CDR3 is 13 residues. Trimming cost V 3 bases and J 0 bases, with 6 bases left between them.

A few counts support this clonotype. This rearrangement joins TRBV6-2 or TRBV6-3 to TRBJ2-4; D is perhaps TRBD2 (5 bases). V lost 4 bases, J lost 0 bases, and 7 bases lay in between. The CDR3 contains 14 residues. CDR1 and CDR2 from the germline V gene are MNHEY and SVGEGT. CDR3 residues: CASSLGLAKNIQYF. The CDR3 bases are TGTGCCAGCAGTTTAGGACTAGCCAAAAACATTCAGTACTTC.

This clonotype was recorded many times. The chain couples TRBV9 to TRBJ2-3, with 11 bases that match TRBD2. Germline CDR1 reads SGDLS; CDR2 reads YYNGEE. After removal of 2 bases from V and 3 bases from J, the junction contained 2 bases not matched to a gene. The CDR3 totals 15 residues. The CDR3, as DNA: TGTGCCAGCAGCGTGGGGACTAGCGGTACAGATACGCAGTATTTT. Its translation: CASSVGTSGTDTQYF.

In the case of this clonotype: A clone one base away is much larger, so this may be a read error. The V call is TRBV6-5, the J call TRBJ2-7, with TRBD1 identical over 9 bases. The CDR3 length is 14 residues. CDR1 MNHEY and CDR2 SVGAGI come from the germline V gene. CDR3 residues: CASRRQGGSYELYF. In DNA, the CDR3 is TGTGCCAGCAGGCGACAGGGGGGATCCTACGAGCTGTACTTC.

This clonotype came up a few times. The chain joins TRBV29-1 to TRBJ2-7; TRBD2 matches at 9 bases. The CDR3 sequence is 13 residues long. V was clipped by 4 bases and J by 2 bases; unmatched bases: 3. Germline-derived CDR1 and CDR2 are SQVTM and ANQGSEA. The CDR3 region is CSVGLAGPYEQYF. The CDR3 DNA reads as TGCAGCGTTGGGCTAGCGGGACCCTACGAGCAGTACTTC.

The rearrangement links TRBV5-6 to TRBJ2-7; 7 bases line up with TRBD1. With 3 bases clipped from V and 2 bases from J, the junction kept 5 bases outside the gene matches. Germline CDR1 is SGHDT and CDR2 is YYEEEE. This CDR3 has 14 residues. As DNA, the CDR3 is TGTGCCAGCAGCTGGGGACAGTCGGCCTACGAGCAGTACTTC. This gives the protein CASSWGQSAYEQYF.

The rearrangement links TRBV5-8 to TRBJ2-1; the D gene is possibly TRBD1 (6 bases). Per the germline V gene, CDR1 is SGHTS and CDR2 is YDEGEE. The CDR3 length is 14 residues. Trimming removed 1 base at V and 6 bases at J, with 11 bases between. The CDR3 loop reads CASSLLGQLNEQFF. In DNA form, the CDR3 reads TGTGCCAGCAGCTTGTTAGGACAGCTCAATGAGCAGTTCTTC.

The rearrangement links TRBV4-1 to TRBJ2-7; the match to TRBD2 covers 8 bases. Germline CDR1 and CDR2: MGHRA and YSYEKL. There are 16 residues in the CDR3. With 0 bases clipped from V and 4 bases from J, the junction kept 8 bases outside the gene matches. As DNA, the CDR3 is TGCGCCAGCAGCCAAGAAGCGGGAGCAATGAGGTACGAGCAGTACTTC. Residues: CASSQEAGAMRYEQYF.

This rearrangement joins TRBV3-1 to TRBJ1-2; no clear D. The V end was cut by 2 bases, the J end by 5 bases, with 9 bases between. Germline loops: CDR1 LGHDT, CDR2 YNNKEL (reference sequence). This CDR3 is built from 13 residues. The CDR3 sequence is CASSQMRVYGYTF. Written as DNA, the CDR3 is TGTGCCAGCAGCCAAATGAGGGTGTATGGCTACACCTTC.

J is TRBJ2-3 and V is TRBV6-6; 10 nucleotides line up with TRBD2. The CDR3 runs 14 residues. J gave up 5 bases and V 2 bases, and 1 base lay outside the gene matches. Germline V gene sequence: CDR1 MNHNY, CDR2 SVGAGI (reference sequence). The DNA for the CDR3 is TGTGCCAGCAGTTACGGACTAGCGGTAGATACGCAGTATTTT. It codes for CASSYGLAVDTQYF.

The chain recombines TRBV4-1 with TRBJ2-2, with 13 nucleotides matching TRBD2. CDR1 MGHRA and CDR2 YSYEKL come from the germline V gene. Trimming removed 1 base from V and 4 bases from J; junction bases left unmatched: 9. The CDR3 covers 19 residues. Written as DNA, the CDR3 is TGCGCCAGCAGCCAAGGGGAACTAGCGGGAGGGAGTGGCACCGGGGAGCTGTTTTTT. Translating gives CASSQGELAGGSGTGELFF.

Many counts were recorded for this clonotype. The chain couples TRBV7-8 to TRBJ1-5, with D perhaps matching TRBD1 (5 bases). Trimming took off 2 bases at V and 5 bases at J, with 10 bases between the two ends. The CDR3 sequence is 14 residues long. CDR1 and CDR2 (germline): SGHVS, FQNEAQ. In DNA, the CDR3 is TGTGCCAGCAGCTTAAGAGCGGGGGATCAGCCCCAGCATTTT. Translated: CASSLRAGDQPQHF.

This clonotype was observed a few times. V and J are TRBV20-1 and TRBJ2-7; 9 bases line up with TRBD2. The CDR3 runs to 16 residues. The ends lost 3 bases at V and 0 bases at J; junction bases unmatched: 9. The V gene's germline CDR1 is DFQATT and CDR2 SNEGSKA (reference sequence). This CDR3 reads CSARNPGGRVSYEQYF. As DNA, the CDR3 is TGCAGTGCTAGGAACCCCGGCGGGAGGGTCTCCTACGAGCAGTACTTC.

Comment on this clonotype: One base away lies a much larger clone, so this may be a sequencing read error. This chain joins TRBV20-1 and TRBJ2-3; 7 bases are a match to TRBD2. V lost 6 bases to trimming and J lost 1 base; unmatched junction nucleotides: 16. The germline gives CDR1 DFQATT, CDR2 SNEGSKA (reference sequence). The CDR3 is 17 amino acids. CDR3 region: CSAMIMAGVRGTDTQYF. The CDR3 coding sequence is TGCAGTGCCATGATTATGGCGGGAGTAAGGGGCACAGATACGCAGTATTTT.

This clonotype has a handful of counts. V gene TRBV5-1 combines with J gene TRBJ2-1; 7 bases match TRBD1. V was pared by 0 bases and J by 2 bases, with 5 bases of the junction left unmatched. Germline loops: CDR1 SGHRS, CDR2 YFSETQ. This CDR3 comprises 16 residues. Written as DNA, the CDR3 is TGCGCCAGCAGCTTGGGGGGACAGAGTCCCTACAATGAGCAGTTCTTC. Its protein product is CASSLGGQSPYNEQFF.

For the CDR3, the DNA is TGTGCCAGCAGCATCCGGACAGGGGAGTCAGATACGCAGTATTTT. This gives the protein CASSIRTGESDTQYF. The J gene is TRBJ2-3, the V gene TRBV7-8, with 9 bases fitting TRBD1. The ends lost 5 bases at V and 4 bases at J; junction bases unmatched: 7. The CDR3 sequence is 15 residues long. Germline CDR1 is SGHVS and CDR2 is FQNEAQ.

This clonotype came up a few times. This chain links TRBV7-9 with TRBJ2-3; D may correspond to TRBD1 or TRBD2 (5 bases each). V lost 2 bases to trimming and J lost 2 bases, with 8 bases between them. The CDR3 loop spans 14 amino acids. Per germline, CDR1 SEHNR and CDR2 FQNEAQ (reference sequence). CDR3 loop: CASSLHGTTDTQYF. Written as DNA, the CDR3 is TGTGCCAGCAGCTTACACGGGACCACAGATACGCAGTATTTT.

The sample holds a few counts of this clonotype. The CDR3 nucleotides are TGTGCCAGCAGCCAAATCATACGGACCGGGGAGCTGTTTTTT. As protein: CASSQIIRTGELFF. This chain connects TRBV7-9 to TRBJ2-2; D is unresolved. Deletions cut 5 bases from V and 5 bases from J, with 12 bases between. Germline CDR1 reads SEHNR; CDR2 reads FQNEAQ (reference sequence). This CDR3 has 14 residues.

V and J are TRBV7-3 and TRBJ2-3, with D hard to call. Germline CDR1 is SGHTA and CDR2 is FQGTGA. V was pared by 5 bases and J by 0 bases, with 6 bases between. The CDR3 totals 13 residues. CDR3 loop: CASSAASTDTQYF. CDR3 nucleotide sequence: TGTGCCAGCAGCGCCGCTAGCACAGATACGCAGTATTTT.

The genes are TRBV12-3 or TRBV12-4 and TRBJ1-1, with 8 bases fitting TRBD1. The CDR3 sequence is 16 residues long. The V gene end was trimmed by 5 bases and the J gene end by 1 base; junction bases not matched to a gene: 9. DNA of the CDR3: TGTGCCAGCAGTGCGGACAGGGCTCACTGGAACACTGAAGCTTTCTTT. It encodes CASSADRAHWNTEAFF.

This clonotype appeared a few times. This chain joins TRBV7-2 and TRBJ2-7; D remains ambiguous. Germline CDR1 is SGHTA and CDR2 is FQGNSA. This CDR3 region has 12 residues. The ends were cut back, 5 bases at V and 9 bases at J, with 14 bases in the middle. DNA of the CDR3: TGTGCCAGCAGCCCGATCCGGATGAGGCAGTACTTC. This gives the protein CASSPIRMRQYF.

This clonotype was counted only a few times. This chain connects TRBV12-5 to TRBJ2-5; TRBD2 matches at 7 bases. Germline-derived CDR1 and CDR2 are LGHNT and FRNRAP. V dropped 6 bases and J dropped 4; count of bases not matched to a gene: 2. The CDR3 covers 12 residues. CDR3 sequence reads: CASGREGETQYF. The CDR3 region has the DNA TGTGCTAGTGGAAGGGAGGGAGAGACCCAGTACTTC.

This clonotype was observed many times. The chain employs TRBV11-2 and TRBJ2-1; D tentatively fits TRBD1 or TRBD2 (6 bases each). V lost 4 bases and J 10 bases, leaving 17 bases between the germline ends. Germline loops: CDR1 SGHAT, CDR2 FQNNGV. This CDR3 has 14 amino acids. The CDR3 DNA reads TGTGCCAGCAGCTCACTATCGGGGGCAAGGGAGCAGTTCTTC. Amino acids: CASSSLSGAREQFF.

The CDR3 here is CSARTGRTNTEAFF. CDR3 DNA sequence: TGCAGTGCTAGGACGGGGAGGACGAACACTGAAGCTTTCTTT. This sequence joins TRBV20-1 and TRBJ1-1; D is undetermined. V was cut by 3 bases and J by 1 base, with 12 bases left in between. The CDR3 runs to 14 residues. CDR1 and CDR2 from the germline V gene are DFQATT and SNEGSKA (reference sequence).

This clonotype was recorded at least ten times. The genes are TRBV20-1 and TRBJ2-2; 8 bases line up with TRBD2. The CDR3 length is 15 residues. CDR1 and CDR2 from the germline V gene are DFQATT and SNEGSKA (reference sequence). With V trimmed by 3 bases and J by 5 bases, 8 bases remained unmatched. The CDR3 DNA reads as TGCAGTGCTAGTAGAACTAGCGGAGGGACCGGGGAGCTGTTTTTT. This translates into CSASRTSGGTGELFF.

Only a few counts were recorded for this clonotype. The chain uses TRBV24-1 and TRBJ1-2; D gene ambiguous. V shed 1 base and J shed 6 bases, with 11 bases lying between them. This CDR3 comprises 14 residues. Per the germline V gene, CDR1 is KGHDR and CDR2 is SFDVKD. CDR3 loop: CATSDLDAENGYTF. The CDR3 coding sequence is TGTGCCACCAGTGATTTAGACGCGGAGAATGGCTACACCTTC.

Many counts were recorded for this clonotype. The junction shows a germline mismatch at one end, possibly a read error. The chain couples TRBV5-6 to TRBJ2-1; 10 nucleotides align to TRBD1. Germline CDR1 and CDR2: SGHDT and YYEEEE. This CDR3 spans 12 amino acids. This chain's CDR3 is CASSFPDRGSLF. CDR3 nucleotide sequence: TGTGCCAGCAGCTTCCCGGACAGGGGGTCCCTCTTC.

This clonotype was seen more than once but under ten times. V is TRBV6-1 and J is TRBJ1-6; 7 bases fit TRBD1. The V gene's germline CDR1 is MNHNS and CDR2 SASEGT. The CDR3 has 13 residues. Losses at the gene ends were 6 bases for V and 14 bases for J; bases not matched to a gene: 10. Here the CDR3 DNA reads TGTGCCAGCAGGGGACAGATTCTATTCACCCTCCACTTT. Amino acid sequence: CASRGQILFTLHF.

This clonotype has more than one count but fewer than ten. The rearrangement links TRBV29-1 to TRBJ2-2, with D hard to call. The V end lost 4 bases, the J end lost 8 bases, and 8 bases lay between the germline ends. CDR1 is SQVTM, CDR2 ANQGSEA, per germline. The CDR3 loop spans 11 amino acids. The CDR3 DNA sequence: TGCAGCGTTGGGGCCGGGGGGGAGCTGTTTTTT. This codes for CSVGAGGELFF.